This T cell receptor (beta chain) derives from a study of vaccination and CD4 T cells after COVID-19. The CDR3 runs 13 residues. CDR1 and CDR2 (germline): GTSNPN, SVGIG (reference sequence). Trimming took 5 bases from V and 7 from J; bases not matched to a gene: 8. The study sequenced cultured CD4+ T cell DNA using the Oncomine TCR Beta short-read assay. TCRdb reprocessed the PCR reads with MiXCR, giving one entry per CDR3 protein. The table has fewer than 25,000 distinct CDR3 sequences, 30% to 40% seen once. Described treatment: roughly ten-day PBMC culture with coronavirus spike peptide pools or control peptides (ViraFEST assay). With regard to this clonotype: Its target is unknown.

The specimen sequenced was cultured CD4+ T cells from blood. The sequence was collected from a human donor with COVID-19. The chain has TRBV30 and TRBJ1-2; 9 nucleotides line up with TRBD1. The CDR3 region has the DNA TGTGCCTGGGAAACAGGGGGCGCCGGTGGCTACACCTTC. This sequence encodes CAWETGGAGGYTF.